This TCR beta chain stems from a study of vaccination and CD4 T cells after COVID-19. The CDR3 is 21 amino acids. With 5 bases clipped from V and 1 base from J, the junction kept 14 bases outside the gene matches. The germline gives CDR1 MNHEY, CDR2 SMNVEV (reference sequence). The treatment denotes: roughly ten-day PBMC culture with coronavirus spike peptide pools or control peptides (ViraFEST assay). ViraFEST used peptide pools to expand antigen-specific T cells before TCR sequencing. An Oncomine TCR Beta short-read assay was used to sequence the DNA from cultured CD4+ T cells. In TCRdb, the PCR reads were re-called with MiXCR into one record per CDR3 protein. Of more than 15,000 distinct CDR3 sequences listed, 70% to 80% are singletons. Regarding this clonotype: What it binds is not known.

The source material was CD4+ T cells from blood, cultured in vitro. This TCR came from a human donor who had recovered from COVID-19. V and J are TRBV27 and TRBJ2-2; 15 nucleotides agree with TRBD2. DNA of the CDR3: TGTGCCAGCAGTCCGCATCGGAAAGGACTAGCGGGAGGGAGGAACACCGGGGAGCTGTTTTTT. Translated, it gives CASSPHRKGLAGGRNTGELFF.